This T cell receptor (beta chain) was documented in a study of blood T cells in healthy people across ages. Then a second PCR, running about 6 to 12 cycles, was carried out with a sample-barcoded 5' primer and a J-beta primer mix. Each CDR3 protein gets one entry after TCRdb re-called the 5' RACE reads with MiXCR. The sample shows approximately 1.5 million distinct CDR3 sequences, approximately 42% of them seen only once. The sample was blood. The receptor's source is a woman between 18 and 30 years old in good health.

In DNA, the CDR3 is TGTGCCAGCAGCTTACCCCTCTACAATGAGCAGTTCTTC. It codes for CASSLPLYNEQFF. The chain recombines TRBV11-2 with TRBJ2-1; D gene uncertain. The CDR3 is 13 amino acids. Trimming pared 2 bases from V and 3 bases from J, leaving 5 bases between. In germline, CDR1 is SGHAT, CDR2 FQNNGV.